The TCR beta chain described here comes from a study of patients and donors after allogeneic stem cell transplantation (dated by TCRdb to 2019 to 2021). Reading from cysteine to phenylalanine, the CDR3 counts 15 amino acids. Only the CDR3 DNA is retained, 45 bases long and in frame from the first base. Per the germline V gene, KGHDR is the CDR1 and SFDVKD is the CDR2. Cut back by 9 bases and 1 base, the V and J ends lie 15 bases apart. Library construction relied on RT-PCR. Sequencing relied on a NextSeq 550. TCRdb reprocessed the public reads (quality trimming at Q25 with fastp, clone calling with MiXCR) and kept in-frame beta chains. Each entry is one CDR3 protein sequence, shown with its most common DNA and genes. This sample holds about a million distinct CDR3 sequences; over 15% were observed only once. The ten largest account for under 6.5% of the sample. This clonotype was counted a few times. Its recognized antigen is unknown. No per-base quality is available; no much larger clone lies one base away.

The chain is made from TRBV24-1 and TRBJ2-1, with an unclear D gene assignment. The receptor comes from a human donor who was either an allogeneic HSCT recipient or a stem cell or donor lymphocyte infusion donor (not recorded which). It is not recorded whose cells these are; they may come from a transplant donor. Sequenced sample: blood, either unsorted or a sorted T cell fraction (not recorded which). The CDR3 sequence is CATPAEWDSYNEQFF. The DNA reads TGTGCCACCCCTGCGGAGTGGGATTCCTACAATGAGCAGTTCTTC.